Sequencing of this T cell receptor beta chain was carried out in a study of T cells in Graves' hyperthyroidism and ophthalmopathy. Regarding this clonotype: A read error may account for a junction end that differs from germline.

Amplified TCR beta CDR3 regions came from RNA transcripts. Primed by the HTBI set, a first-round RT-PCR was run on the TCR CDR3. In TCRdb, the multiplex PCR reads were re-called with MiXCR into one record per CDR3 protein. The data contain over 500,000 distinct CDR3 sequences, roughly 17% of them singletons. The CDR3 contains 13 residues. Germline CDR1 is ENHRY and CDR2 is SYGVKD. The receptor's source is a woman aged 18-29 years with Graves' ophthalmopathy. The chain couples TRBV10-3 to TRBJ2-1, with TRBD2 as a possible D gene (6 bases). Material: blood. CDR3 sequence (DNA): TGTGCCAGCAGTAGGGACTCGAACAATGAGCAGTTCTTC. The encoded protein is CASSRDSNNEQFF.